This TCR beta chain was obtained from a study of T cells in Graves' hyperthyroidism and ophthalmopathy. Germline CDR1 is LNHDA and CDR2 is SQIVND (reference sequence). V lost 1 base, J lost 3 bases, and 19 bases lay in between. CDR3 size: 18 residues. The study, taken as a whole, reports: By a 13 V-J model, ophthalmopathy was set apart from stable hyperthyroidism.

Fresh peripheral blood, 7.5 to 10 ml, was the source of the PBMCs. Comment on this clonotype: Its matching antigen is unknown.

RNA transcripts provided the source from which TCR beta CDR3 regions were amplified. Primed by the HTBI set, a first-round RT-PCR was run on the TCR CDR3. TCRdb passed the multiplex PCR reads through MiXCR, listing each CDR3 protein once. Of around 620,000 distinct CDR3 sequences in the sample, 12% to 15% are singletons; the top ten hold about 6.6%. V and J are TRBV19 and TRBJ1-5; D not certain. The sequence was obtained from a woman aged 18-30 years with Graves' ophthalmopathy. Sequencing was carried out using blood. The CDR3, as DNA: TGTGCCAGTAGTATAGGTTGGGTGCAGGCCGGATTCAATCAGCCCCAGCATTTT. Protein sequence: CASSIGWVQAGFNQPQHF.